This T cell receptor (beta chain) appears in the sequencing data of a study of regulatory T cells in long-lasting Graves disease. Study results and caveats: TCR diversity was lower in persistent than newly diagnosed Graves' disease. Accuracy may have suffered from the small sample size. Those with persistent disease had in common more public clonotypes (about 2,500) than new patients (about 970).

The CDR3 has 16 residues. J lost 0 bases, V lost 4 bases, and 6 bases had no gene match. The germline V gene encodes CDR1 SGHRS and CDR2 YFSETQ. Combining iRepertoire HTBI primers with Arm-PCR of CDR3 regions, the authors built TCR beta libraries. From the multiplex PCR reads, TCRdb called clonotypes with MiXCR, one entry per CDR3 protein. In the table there are hundreds of thousands of distinct CDR3 sequences, about 16% of which are singletons. Time point specified: newly diagnosed GD, antithyroid drugs for less than 3 months. Scientists built the TCR library using RNA that was extracted from PBMCs. This clonotype came up a few times. Its antigen remains unidentified. These data also formed part of another study, on T cells in Graves' hyperthyroidism and ophthalmopathy. According to that study: Clinical symptoms, serum thyroxine, TRAb, thyroid ultrasound and orbital computed tomography established diagnosis.

This sequence originates from a young woman with Graves disease. Sequenced here: peripheral blood mononuclear cells (PBMCs), sampled at new diagnosis, from a patient treated with antithyroid drugs. The genes are TRBV5-1 and TRBJ2-7, with 11 bases lining up with TRBD1. CDR3 region: CASSVSGTGGSYEQYF. The CDR3 region has the DNA TGCGCCAGCAGCGTATCCGGGACAGGGGGCTCCTACGAGCAGTACTTC.